Below, 19 T cell receptor beta chains from the same sample are listed, as sequenced in a study of cytomegalovirus exposure and HLA in healthy donors. In the PCR, 60 Vbeta and 13 Jbeta primers were used. Using immunoSEQ multiplex PCR, the repertoire was profiled, and TCRdb retains in-frame clones only, with some absent. The table has approximately 160,000 clones, under 85% seen once; the top ten hold 1.5% to 2%. The sample comprised PBMCs. These TCRs come from a woman aged 25 to 39 in good health and CMV-seronegative.

This clone was counted a single time. A junction end diverges from the germline sequence, so it may reflect a read error. The chain couples TRBV2 to TRBJ1-2; tentatively, D is TRBD1 (5 bases). The germline V gene has CDR1 SNHLY and CDR2 FYNNEI. The CDR3 has 14 residues. The DNA for the CDR3 is TGTGCCAGCAGTTCTGAAAGGGGATACTATGGCTACCCCTTC. It codes for CASSSERGYYGYPF. Supplemented by reference TRBV2 and TRBJ1-2, the full variable domain reads EPEVTQTPSHQVTQMGQEVILRCVPISNHLYFYWYRQILGQKVEFLVSFYNNEISEKSEIFDDQFSVERPDGSNFTLKIRSTKLEDSAMYFCASSSERGYYGYPFGSGTRLTVV.

This sequence joins TRBV30 and TRBJ1-2; D gene ambiguous. Germline V lookup: CDR1 GTSNPN, CDR2 SVGIG (reference sequence). Trimming removed 0 bases from V and 7 bases from J, with 12 bases in between. The CDR3 is 13 residues long. The CDR3 region has the DNA TGTGCCTGGAGTGTAAACGGGGTGGTTGGCTACACCTTC. The encoded protein is CAWSVNGVVGYTF.

The rearrangement uses TRBV5-6 and TRBJ2-5; 8 bases agree with TRBD2. The length of the CDR3 is 16 residues. Germline values: CDR1 SGHDT, CDR2 YYEEEE. Germline trimming cut 4 bases from V and 1 base from J; bases unmatched to any gene: 9. As DNA, the CDR3 is TGTGCCAGCAGCCTACTAGCGGTCCAAACCCAAGAGACCCAGTACTTC. This gives the protein CASSLLAVQTQETQYF.

This clone was observed a single time. The CDR3 region is CAWSRAPKGTDTQYF. CDR3 nucleotides: TGTGCCTGGAGTAGGGCCCCTAAGGGGACAGATACGCAGTATTTT. V and J are TRBV30 and TRBJ2-3, with a tentative D call TRBD1 (5 bases). V was shortened by 2 bases and J by 3 bases, with 15 bases between the two germline ends. CDR1 and CDR2 (germline): GTSNPN, SVGIG (reference sequence). CDR3 length equals 15 residues.

The chain links TRBV30 to TRBJ1-5; 8 positions match TRBD1. CDR1 and CDR2 from the germline V gene are GTSNPN and SVGIG (reference sequence). V was clipped by 3 bases and J by 8 bases; unmatched bases: 9. This CDR3 contains 14 residues. The CDR3 protein is CAWSAGQESEPQHF. The CDR3 nucleotides read TGTGCCTGGAGCGCGGGACAGGAGTCCGAGCCCCAGCATTTT.

The rearrangement links TRBV28 to TRBJ2-1, with 10 positions matching TRBD2. This CDR3 spans 17 amino acids. V shed 2 bases, J shed 7 bases, and the junction held 11 bases outside the gene matches. The germline V gene has CDR1 MDHEN and CDR2 SYDVKM. The CDR3 DNA reads TGTGCCAGCAGTTTAAGCGGGAGGGCTCGTCCAATGAATGAGCAGTTCTTC. It is translated as CASSLSGRARPMNEQFF.

The CDR3 reads CSVEEAPPTGSSYEQYF. Here the CDR3 DNA reads TGCAGCGTTGAAGAGGCCCCACCGACAGGTAGCTCCTACGAGCAGTACTTC. V gene TRBV29-1 combines with J gene TRBJ2-7; a weak D match, TRBD1 (6 bases). CDR1 SQVTM and CDR2 ANQGSEA come from the germline V gene. This CDR3 has 17 amino acids. The V gene lost 0 bases and the J gene lost 0 bases, with 18 bases spanning the gap.

The chain couples TRBV5-4 to TRBJ2-3, with 8 bases lining up with TRBD2. Germline V gives CDR1 SGHNT, CDR2 YYREEE (reference sequence). Trimming removed 4 bases from V and 4 bases from J; junction bases left unmatched: 8. This CDR3 comprises 15 residues. CDR3 DNA sequence: TGTGCCAGCAGCCCTAGAGCGGGGGCGGCAGATACGCAGTATTTT. Translating it yields CASSPRAGAADTQYF.

This clone was counted a single time. The chain combines TRBV15 with TRBJ1-1; 10 bases match TRBD1. The CDR3 has 14 residues. The germline V gene encodes CDR1 LNHNV and CDR2 YYDKDF (reference sequence). V shed 3 bases and J 12 bases; nucleotides not matched to a gene: 10. DNA of the CDR3: TGTGCCACCAGCAGGCGGGACAGGGGATGGGAAACTTTCTTT. As protein: CATSRRDRGWETFF.

The gene calls are TRBV15 and TRBJ1-2, with 11 bases identical to TRBD1. The CDR3 has 15 residues. Germline values: CDR1 LNHNV, CDR2 YYDKDF (reference sequence). The J segment lost 12 bases and the V segment lost 0 bases, leaving 9 bases of the junction unmatched. The DNA of the CDR3 is TGTGCCACCAGCAGAGATCTTACGGGGACAGGGGGGAACACCTTC. Translating it yields CATSRDLTGTGGNTF.

The V and J genes are TRBV19 and TRBJ2-2; the D is unclear. The CDR3 length is 13 residues. V gave up 1 base and J gave up 5 bases, with 5 bases separating them. Germline V lookup: CDR1 LNHDA, CDR2 SQIVND (reference sequence). CDR3 loop: CASSIVLTGELFF. CDR3 nucleotide sequence: TGTGCCAGTAGTATAGTCCTAACCGGGGAGCTGTTTTTT.

In nucleotides, the CDR3 is TGCGCCAGCAGCCAAGATGGGGGGATAATTGAGAATCAGCCCCAGCATTTT. Its translation is CASSQDGGIIENQPQHF. The rearrangement joins TRBV4-1 to TRBJ1-5; possible D gene TRBD1, 5 bases. Germline V gives CDR1 MGHRA, CDR2 YSYEKL. Trimming left V 0 bases short and J 4 bases short, with 16 bases between. There are 17 residues in the CDR3.

The chain carries TRBV27 and TRBJ2-2; 7 positions match TRBD2. CDR1 and CDR2 from the germline V gene are MNHEY and SMNVEV (reference sequence). With 2 bases clipped from V and 6 bases from J, the junction kept 0 bases outside the gene matches. This CDR3 has 13 amino acids. The CDR3 protein is CASSLRGAGELFF. The CDR3 DNA reads TGTGCCAGCAGTTTACGGGGGGCCGGGGAGCTGTTTTTT.

The V call is TRBV5-8, the J call TRBJ2-3; TRBD2 agrees at 9 bases. CDR1 is SGHTS and CDR2 is YDEGEE in the germline V gene. This CDR3 has 16 amino acids. After removal of 3 bases from V and 6 bases from J, the junction contained 11 bases not matched to a gene. The CDR3 DNA reads TGTGCCAGCAGCTACCTTAGCGGGAGTGGTGTCGATACGCAGTATTTT. Translating gives CASSYLSGSGVDTQYF.

The chain recombines TRBV7-9 with TRBJ2-7; no firm D call. Trimming removed 5 bases at V and 6 bases at J, with 17 bases between. The CDR3 totals 14 residues. The germline V gene encodes CDR1 SEHNR and CDR2 FQNEAQ (reference sequence). The CDR3: CASSPTAVFTEQYF. The CDR3, as DNA: TGTGCCAGCAGCCCAACGGCGGTCTTTACCGAGCAGTACTTC.

CDR3 protein: CAWSVFSGEETQYF. For the CDR3, the DNA is TGTGCCTGGAGTGTATTCTCAGGGGAAGAGACCCAGTACTTC. The V gene is TRBV30, the J gene TRBJ2-5, with TRBD1 as a possible D gene (6 bases). Trimming took 0 bases from V and 3 from J, leaving 11 bases between them. CDR1 and CDR2 from the germline V gene are GTSNPN and SVGIG (reference sequence). CDR3 size: 14 residues.

This chain connects TRBV7-9 to TRBJ2-2, with TRBD2 matching over 13 bases. The germline V gene encodes CDR1 SEHNR and CDR2 FQNEAQ (reference sequence). The junction had 6 bases not matched to a gene; V was cut back by 6 bases and J by 8 bases. The CDR3 runs 15 residues. CDR3 sequence (DNA): TGTGCCAGCAGGGAACCGGGACTAGCGGGAGGGGAGCTGTTTTTT. It specifies CASREPGLAGGELFF.

V gene TRBV5-4 combines with J gene TRBJ2-3; 7 bases are a match to TRBD2. The CDR3 totals 14 residues. Unmatched junction bases numbered 4, after V lost 4 bases and J lost 2 bases. Germline V gene data show CDR1 as SGHNT and CDR2 as YYREEE (reference sequence). In nucleotides, the CDR3 is TGTGCCAGCAGCCCCGGGACTAACACAGATACGCAGTATTTT. This translates into CASSPGTNTDTQYF.

The J gene is TRBJ1-1, the V gene TRBV9, with D tentatively TRBD1 (5 bases). The germline V gene encodes CDR1 SGDLS and CDR2 YYNGEE. The CDR3 covers 13 residues. Trimming cost V 4 bases and J 5 bases, with 12 bases left between them. CDR3 nucleotide sequence: TGTGCCAGCAGCCGGGACTCAGGGACTGAAGCTTTCTTT. It yields the protein CASSRDSGTEAFF.